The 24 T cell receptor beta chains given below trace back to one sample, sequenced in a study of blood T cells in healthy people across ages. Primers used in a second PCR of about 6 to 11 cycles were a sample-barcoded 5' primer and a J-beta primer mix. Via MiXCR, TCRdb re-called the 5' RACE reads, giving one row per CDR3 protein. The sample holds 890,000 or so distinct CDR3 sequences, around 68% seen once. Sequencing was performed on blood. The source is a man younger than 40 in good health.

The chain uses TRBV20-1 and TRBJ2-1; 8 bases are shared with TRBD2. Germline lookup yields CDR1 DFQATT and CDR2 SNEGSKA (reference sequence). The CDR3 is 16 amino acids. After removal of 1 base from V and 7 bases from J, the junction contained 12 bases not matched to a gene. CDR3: CSARGVSGKAENEQFF. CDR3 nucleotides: TGCAGTGCTAGAGGCGTTAGCGGGAAGGCTGAAAATGAGCAGTTCTTC.

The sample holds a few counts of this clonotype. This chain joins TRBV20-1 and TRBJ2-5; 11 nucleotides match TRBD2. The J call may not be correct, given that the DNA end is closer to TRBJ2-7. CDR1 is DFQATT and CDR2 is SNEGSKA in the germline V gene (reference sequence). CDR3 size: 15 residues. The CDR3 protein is CSATLLAGDPREQYF. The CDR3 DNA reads TGCAGTGCTACCCTACTAGCGGGGGATCCTCGCGAGCAGTACTTC.

CDR3 sequence (DNA): TGTGCCAGCAGACAGGGAAGTTTATACGAGCAGTACTTC. As protein: CASRQGSLYEQYF. The chain is built from TRBV28 and TRBJ2-5; a weak D match, TRBD1 (6 bases). The J call may not be correct, given that the DNA end is closer to TRBJ2-7. This CDR3 contains 13 residues. In germline, CDR1 is MDHEN, CDR2 SYDVKM.

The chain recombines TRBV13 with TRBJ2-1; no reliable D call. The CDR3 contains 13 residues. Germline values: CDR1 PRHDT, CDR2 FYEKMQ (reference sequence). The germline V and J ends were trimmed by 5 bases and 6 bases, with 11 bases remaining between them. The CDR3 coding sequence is TGTGCCAGCAGCCCCGGCCCTTTCAATGAGCAGTTCTTC. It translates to CASSPGPFNEQFF.

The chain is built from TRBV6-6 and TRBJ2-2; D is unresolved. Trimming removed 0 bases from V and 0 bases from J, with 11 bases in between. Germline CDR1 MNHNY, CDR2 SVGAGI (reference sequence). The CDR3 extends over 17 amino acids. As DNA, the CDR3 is TGTGCCAGCAGTTACTCTTCGGGCAGAACGAACACCGGGGAGCTGTTTTTT. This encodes CASSYSSGRTNTGELFF.

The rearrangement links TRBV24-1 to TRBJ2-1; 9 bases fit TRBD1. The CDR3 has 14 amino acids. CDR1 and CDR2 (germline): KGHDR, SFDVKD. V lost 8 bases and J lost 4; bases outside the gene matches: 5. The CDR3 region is CATKGQGLYNEQFF. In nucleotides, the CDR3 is TGTGCCACCAAGGGACAGGGCTTATACAATGAGCAGTTCTTC.

CDR3 nucleotide sequence: TGCAGCGTTGTGGGATTGAGGATGGACACTGAAGCTTTCTTT. It translates to CSVVGLRMDTEAFF. This rearrangement joins TRBV29-1 to TRBJ1-1; no definite D call. CDR1 is SQVTM and CDR2 is ANQGSEA in the germline V gene. The CDR3 is made up of 14 amino acids. Trimming shortened V by 4 bases and J by 3 bases, and 15 bases separated the two germline ends.

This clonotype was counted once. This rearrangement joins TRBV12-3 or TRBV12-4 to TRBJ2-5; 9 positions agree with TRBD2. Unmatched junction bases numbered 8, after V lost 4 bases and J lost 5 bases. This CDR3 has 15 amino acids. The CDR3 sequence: CASSYTSGGPETQYF. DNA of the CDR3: TGTGCCAGCAGTTACACCAGCGGGGGGCCCGAGACCCAGTACTTC.

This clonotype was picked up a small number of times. The CDR3 protein is CASSSPASTLYSGANVLTF. The CDR3, as DNA: TGTGCCAGCAGCTCCCCGGCCAGCACCCTCTACTCTGGGGCCAACGTCCTGACTTTC. The chain combines TRBV7-9 with TRBJ2-6; D remains unclear. In germline, CDR1 is SEHNR, CDR2 FQNEAQ (reference sequence). V was clipped by 4 bases and J by 0 bases, with 19 bases between them. The CDR3 is 19 residues long.

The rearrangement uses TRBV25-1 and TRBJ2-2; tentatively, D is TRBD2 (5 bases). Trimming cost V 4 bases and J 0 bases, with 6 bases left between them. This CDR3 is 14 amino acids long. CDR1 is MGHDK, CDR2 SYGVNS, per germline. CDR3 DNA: TGTGCCAGCAGTGTACTAGCGAACACCGGGGAGCTGTTTTTT. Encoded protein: CASSVLANTGELFF.

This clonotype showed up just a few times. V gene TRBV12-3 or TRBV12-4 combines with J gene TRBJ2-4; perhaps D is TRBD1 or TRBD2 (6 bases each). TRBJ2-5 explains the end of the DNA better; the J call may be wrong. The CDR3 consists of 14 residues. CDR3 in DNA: TGTGCCAGCAGTCATACTCAGGGGAGGGAGACCCAGTACTTC. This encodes CASSHTQGRETQYF.

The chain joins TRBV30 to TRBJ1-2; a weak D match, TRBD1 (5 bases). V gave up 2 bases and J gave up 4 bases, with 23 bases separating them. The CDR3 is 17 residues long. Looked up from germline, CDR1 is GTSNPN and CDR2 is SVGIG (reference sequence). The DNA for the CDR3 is TGTGCCTGGAGTCACTACCTGGGGGGGAGGTCCCTCTATGGCTACACCTTC. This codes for CAWSHYLGGRSLYGYTF.

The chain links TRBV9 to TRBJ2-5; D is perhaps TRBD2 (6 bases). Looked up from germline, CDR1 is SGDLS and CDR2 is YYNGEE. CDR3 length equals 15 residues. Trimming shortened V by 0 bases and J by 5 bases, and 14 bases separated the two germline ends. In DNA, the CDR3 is TGTGCCAGCAGCGTAGGAAGCTTGGAGGGCGAGACCCAGTACTTC. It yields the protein CASSVGSLEGETQYF.

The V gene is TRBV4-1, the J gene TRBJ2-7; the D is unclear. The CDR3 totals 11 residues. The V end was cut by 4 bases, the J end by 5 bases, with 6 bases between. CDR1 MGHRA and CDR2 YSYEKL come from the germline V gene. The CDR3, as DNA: TGCGCCAGCAGCCGGAGCCACGAGCAGTACTTC. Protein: CASSRSHEQYF.

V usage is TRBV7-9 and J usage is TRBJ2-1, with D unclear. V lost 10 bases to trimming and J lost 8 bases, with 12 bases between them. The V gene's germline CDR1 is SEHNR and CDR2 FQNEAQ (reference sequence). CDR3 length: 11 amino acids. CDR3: CAIWRVDEQFF. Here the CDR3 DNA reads TGTGCCATCTGGCGTGTGGATGAGCAGTTCTTC.

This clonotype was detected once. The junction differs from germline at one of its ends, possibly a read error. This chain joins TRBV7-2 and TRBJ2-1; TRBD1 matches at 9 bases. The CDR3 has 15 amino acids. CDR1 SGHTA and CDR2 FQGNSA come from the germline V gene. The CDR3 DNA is TGTGCCAACAGCTCACGTCCCGGGACAGGGAATGAGCAGTTCTTC. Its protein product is CANSSRPGTGNEQFF.

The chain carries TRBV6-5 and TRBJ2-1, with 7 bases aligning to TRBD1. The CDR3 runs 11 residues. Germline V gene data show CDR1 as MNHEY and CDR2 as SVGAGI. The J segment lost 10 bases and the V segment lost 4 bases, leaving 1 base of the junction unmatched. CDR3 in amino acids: CASSSGQEQFF. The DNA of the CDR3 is TGTGCCAGCAGTTCGGGACAGGAGCAGTTCTTC.

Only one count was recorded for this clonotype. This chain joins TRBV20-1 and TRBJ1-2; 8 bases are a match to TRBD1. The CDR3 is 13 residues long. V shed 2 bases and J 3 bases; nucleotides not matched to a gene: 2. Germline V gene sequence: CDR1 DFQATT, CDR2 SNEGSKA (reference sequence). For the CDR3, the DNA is TGCAGTGCTAGACTGGACAGGGACTATGGCTACACCTTC. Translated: CSARLDRDYGYTF.

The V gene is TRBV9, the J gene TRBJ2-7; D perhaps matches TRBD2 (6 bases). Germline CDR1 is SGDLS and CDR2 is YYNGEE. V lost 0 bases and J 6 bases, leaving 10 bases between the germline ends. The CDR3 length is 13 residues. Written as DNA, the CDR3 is TGTGCCAGCAGCGTAGGGCTGGGGGGCGAGCAGTACTTC. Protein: CASSVGLGGEQYF.

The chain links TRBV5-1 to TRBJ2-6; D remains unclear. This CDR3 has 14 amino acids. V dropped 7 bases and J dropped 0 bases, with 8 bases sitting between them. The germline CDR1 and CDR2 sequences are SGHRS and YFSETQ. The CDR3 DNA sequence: TGCGCCAGCGGCCCGTCCTCTGGGGCCAACGTCCTGACTTTC. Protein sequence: CASGPSSGANVLTF.

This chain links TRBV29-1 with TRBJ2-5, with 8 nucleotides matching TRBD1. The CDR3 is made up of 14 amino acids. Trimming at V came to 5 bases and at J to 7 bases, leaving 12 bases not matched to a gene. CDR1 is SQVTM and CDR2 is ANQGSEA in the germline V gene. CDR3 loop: CSVFTGQGSSTQYF. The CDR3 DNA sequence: TGCAGCGTTTTCACCGGACAGGGCTCCTCGACCCAGTACTTC.

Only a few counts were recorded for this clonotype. CDR3 coding DNA: TGCGCCAGCAGCTTGATGGGGGAAGGCGAGCAGTACTTC. Its protein is CASSLMGEGEQYF. The chain has TRBV5-1 and TRBJ2-7; D assignment may be TRBD1 or TRBD2 (5 bases each). CDR1 and CDR2 from the germline V gene are SGHRS and YFSETQ. The V gene lost 1 base and the J gene lost 6 bases, with 11 bases spanning the gap. This CDR3 is 13 amino acids long.

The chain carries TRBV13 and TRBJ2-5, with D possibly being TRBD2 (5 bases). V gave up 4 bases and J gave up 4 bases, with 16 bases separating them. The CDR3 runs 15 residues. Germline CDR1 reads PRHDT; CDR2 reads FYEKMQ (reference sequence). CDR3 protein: CASSSPGTLGETQYF. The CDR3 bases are TGTGCCAGCAGCTCCCCGGGAACCCTCGGAGAGACCCAGTACTTC.

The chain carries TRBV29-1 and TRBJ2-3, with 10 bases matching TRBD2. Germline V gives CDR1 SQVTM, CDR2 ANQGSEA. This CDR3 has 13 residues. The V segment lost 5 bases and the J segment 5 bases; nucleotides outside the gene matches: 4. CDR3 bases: TGCAGCGTTAGCGGGGGGGCAGGAGATACGCAGTATTTT. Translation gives CSVSGGAGDTQYF.